Presented here are 14 T cell receptor beta chains from one specimen sequenced in a study of T cell repertoires in cytomegalovirus infection. Via MiXCR, TCRdb re-called the reads, giving one row per CDR3 protein. The data contain around 180,000 distinct CDR3 sequences, approximately 30% of them singletons. The sequenced sample consisted of PBMCs. Receptor source: a human donor in good health (CMV status not recorded). Some clones in this sample may be carry-over from other donors' samples.

The chain combines TRBV5-4 with TRBJ1-1; D is ambiguous. Germline V gene lookup returns CDR1 SGHNT and CDR2 YYREEE (reference sequence). The CDR3 totals 14 residues. V lost 0 bases to trimming and J lost 2 bases, with 8 bases between them. The CDR3 sequence: CASSLGLSNTEAFF. CDR3 in DNA: TGTGCCAGCAGCTTGGGACTGAGTAACACTGAAGCTTTCTTT.

There are a few counts of this clonotype. The rearrangement uses TRBV6-1 and TRBJ1-5; D gene ambiguous. CDR1 is MNHNS, CDR2 SASEGT, per germline. Trimming took off 1 base at V and 0 bases at J, with 7 bases between the two ends. This CDR3 is built from 15 residues. The CDR3 bases are TGTGCCAGCAGTGAAGGATGGGATAGCAATCAGCCCCAGCATTTT. Translated, it gives CASSEGWDSNQPQHF.

Only a few counts were recorded for this clonotype. CDR3 sequence: CASSLTGPQGSEQFF. Here the CDR3 DNA reads TGTGCCAGCAGCTTAACAGGTCCCCAAGGTAGTGAGCAGTTCTTC. The chain employs TRBV7-2 and TRBJ2-1; a possible D gene is TRBD1 (5 bases). Deletions cut 2 bases from V and 9 bases from J, with 17 bases between. The CDR3 runs 15 residues. Germline assignment: CDR1 SGHTA and CDR2 FQGNSA.

V and J are TRBV20-1 and TRBJ2-5; 7 bases are shared with TRBD2. This CDR3 is built from 14 residues. The V and J ends lost 0 bases and 4 bases, in that order; junction bases with no gene match: 5. Germline V gives CDR1 DFQATT, CDR2 SNEGSKA (reference sequence). The CDR3 DNA sequence: TGCAGTGCTAGAGATCGTGGCGGGAGAGAGACCCAGTACTTC. This sequence encodes CSARDRGGRETQYF.

This clonotype occurred many times. The genes are TRBV7-9 and TRBJ2-7; D may correspond to TRBD1 or TRBD2 (6 bases each). The CDR3 is made up of 14 amino acids. V was shortened by 8 bases and J by 5 bases, with 19 bases between the two germline ends. Germline CDR1 and CDR2: SEHNR and FQNEAQ (reference sequence). For the CDR3, the DNA is TGTGCCAGCCGCAGGACACAGGGAGGTGACGAGCAGTACTTC. Protein sequence: CASRRTQGGDEQYF.

The V gene is TRBV20-1, the J gene TRBJ1-5; 8 nucleotides line up with TRBD1. The CDR3 spans 15 residues. CDR1 DFQATT and CDR2 SNEGSKA come from the germline V gene (reference sequence). J was trimmed by 6 bases and V by 3 bases; bases with no gene match: 10. For the CDR3, the DNA is TGCAGTGCTAGGTCGACAGGGGAGAGGGGTCAGCCCCAGCATTTT. It translates to CSARSTGERGQPQHF.

This clonotype was picked up a small number of times. The J gene is TRBJ2-2, the V gene TRBV6-2 or TRBV6-3; 10 bases agree with TRBD1. This CDR3 region has 15 residues. From germline, CDR1 is MNHEY and CDR2 SVGEGT. Losses at the gene ends were 7 bases for V and 5 bases for J; bases not matched to a gene: 7. The chain's CDR3 is CASNRGTGVTGELFF. The DNA of the CDR3 is TGTGCCAGCAACAGGGGGACAGGGGTTACCGGGGAGCTGTTTTTT.

The chain has TRBV18 and TRBJ1-2; D is possibly TRBD1 (6 bases). The CDR3 sequence is 15 residues long. In germline, CDR1 is KGHSH, CDR2 LQKENI. Trimming cost V 1 base and J 4 bases, with 13 bases left between them. CDR3 bases: TGTGCCAGCTCACCACTGCCAGGGGAGCTCTATGGCTACACCTTC. Amino acids: CASSPLPGELYGYTF.

The V and J genes are TRBV14 and TRBJ1-2, with no clear D. The germline gives CDR1 SGHDN, CDR2 FVKESK. The length of the CDR3 is 16 residues. V lost 4 bases, J lost 0 bases, and 15 bases lay in between. CDR3 nucleotide sequence: TGTGCCAGCAGCCTAGTTCGGACGGAGACTAACTATGGCTACACCTTC. Translated, it gives CASSLVRTETNYGYTF.

In its sample, this clonotype was seen a few times. V and J are TRBV7-6 and TRBJ1-6; no clear D gene. Germline V gene sequence: CDR1 SGHVS, CDR2 FNYEAQ. This CDR3 contains 11 residues. V dropped 8 bases and J dropped 14 bases, with 13 bases sitting between them. CDR3 in DNA: TGTGCCAGCTCCTCCGGGTGGGCCCTCCACTTT. It yields the protein CASSSGWALHF.

The V and J genes are TRBV5-4 and TRBJ2-5; TRBD1 matches 9 bases. Germline V lookup: CDR1 SGHNT, CDR2 YYREEE (reference sequence). CDR3 length: 15 amino acids. The J segment lost 4 bases and the V segment lost 5 bases, leaving 9 bases of the junction unmatched. CDR3 region: CASSYPGQGGETQYF. DNA of the CDR3: TGTGCCAGCAGTTACCCGGGACAGGGAGGAGAGACCCAGTACTTC.

This clonotype was seen a handful of times. This chain links TRBV20-1 with TRBJ2-1; 7 nucleotides agree with TRBD2. Trimming removed 0 bases from V and 2 bases from J; junction bases left unmatched: 4. The CDR3 sequence is 15 residues long. In germline, CDR1 is DFQATT, CDR2 SNEGSKA (reference sequence). CDR3 nucleotides: TGCAGTGCTAGAGACACGGGGGGACCCTACAATGAGCAGTTCTTC. It encodes CSARDTGGPYNEQFF.

The gene calls are TRBV20-1 and TRBJ2-3; D may be TRBD2 (5 bases). The CDR3 is made up of 15 amino acids. The V gene lost 5 bases and the J gene lost 5 bases, with 20 bases spanning the gap. The germline CDR1 and CDR2 sequences are DFQATT and SNEGSKA (reference sequence). The CDR3 loop reads CSARSGPYGRDTQYF. In DNA form, the CDR3 reads TGCAGTGCTCGTAGTGGGCCTTATGGGAGAGATACGCAGTATTTT.

The chain uses TRBV6-2 or TRBV6-3 and TRBJ1-1, with 7 bases fitting TRBD1. There are 14 residues in the CDR3. Germline loops: CDR1 MNHEY, CDR2 SVGEGT. Trimming at V came to 5 bases and at J to 7 bases, leaving 10 bases not matched to a gene. The CDR3 spells CASSHPQGHLEAFF. As DNA, the CDR3 is TGTGCCAGCAGTCATCCACAGGGGCACCTTGAAGCTTTCTTT.